These 5 T cell receptor beta chains originate from one sample sequenced in a study of T cell responses to AZD1222 COVID-19 vaccine. Libraries were prepared by immunoSEQ multiplex PCR; TCRdb keeps only in-frame clonotypes and omits some of them. The sample lists about 180,000 clones, approximately 86% occurring once. This specimen consisted of peripheral blood, obtained on day 0 of AZD1222 vaccination. These receptors came from an adult in good health.

This chain uses TRBV5-4 with TRBJ2-7, with 8 positions matching TRBD1. Trimming removed 4 bases from V and 3 bases from J; junction bases left unmatched: 9. Germline values: CDR1 SGHNT, CDR2 YYREEE (reference sequence). This CDR3 is built from 15 residues. CDR3 nucleotides: TGTGCCAGCAGCCGCACTGACAGGGGAGGCTACGAGCAGTACTTC. This sequence encodes CASSRTDRGGYEQYF.

This clone was observed a few times. V gene TRBV6-2 or TRBV6-3 combines with J gene TRBJ2-7; no clear D. CDR1 and CDR2 (germline): MNHEY, SVGEGT. V was clipped by 0 bases and J by 2 bases, with 17 bases between them. The CDR3 totals 17 residues. CDR3 in DNA: TGTGCCAGCAGTTACTCCGGCAGAGGCCAGAGGACCTACGAGCAGTACTTC. It is translated as CASSYSGRGQRTYEQYF.

This clone has just a few counts. J is TRBJ1-3 and V is TRBV9; 8 bases fit TRBD1. CDR1 SGDLS and CDR2 YYNGEE come from the germline V gene. The CDR3 runs to 16 residues. The V segment lost 2 bases and the J segment 4 bases; nucleotides outside the gene matches: 8. DNA for the CDR3: TGTGCCAGCAGCGTGGATCTGGGACAGGCCGGAAACACCATATATTTT. Its translation: CASSVDLGQAGNTIYF.

This clone has just one count. The V gene is TRBV30, the J gene TRBJ1-4; unclear D gene. The V gene lost 4 bases and the J gene lost 8 bases, with 14 bases spanning the gap. Germline values: CDR1 GTSNPN, CDR2 SVGIG (reference sequence). The CDR3 totals 13 residues. This chain's CDR3 is CAWTDLGREKLFF. Written as DNA, the CDR3 is TGTGCCTGGACTGACCTGGGCAGGGAAAAACTGTTTTTT.

The V call is TRBV5-4, the J call TRBJ2-2; 7 bases map to TRBD1. Losses at the gene ends were 0 bases for V and 4 bases for J; bases not matched to a gene: 3. The V gene's germline CDR1 is SGHNT and CDR2 YYREEE (reference sequence). CDR3 length: 15 amino acids. For the CDR3, the DNA is TGTGCCAGCAGCTTGGGACAGGGCGGCACCGGGGAGCTGTTTTTT. Translating gives CASSLGQGGTGELFF.